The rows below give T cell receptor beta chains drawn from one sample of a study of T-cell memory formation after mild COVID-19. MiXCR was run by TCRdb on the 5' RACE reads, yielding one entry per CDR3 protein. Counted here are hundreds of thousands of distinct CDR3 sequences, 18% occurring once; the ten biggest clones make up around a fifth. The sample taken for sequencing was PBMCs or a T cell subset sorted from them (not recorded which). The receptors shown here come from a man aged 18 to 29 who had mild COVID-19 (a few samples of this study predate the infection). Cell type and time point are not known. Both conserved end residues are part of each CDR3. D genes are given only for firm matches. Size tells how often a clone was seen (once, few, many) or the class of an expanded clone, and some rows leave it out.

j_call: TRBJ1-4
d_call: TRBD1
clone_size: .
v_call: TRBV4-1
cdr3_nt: TGCGCCAGCAGCCAAGGACAGGGCCTTGGAGAAAAACTGTTTTTT
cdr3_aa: CASSQGQGLGEKLFF

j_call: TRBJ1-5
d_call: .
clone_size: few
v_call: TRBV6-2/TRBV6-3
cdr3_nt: TGTGCCAGCAGTTATTCTGCCGCCCGGGGTCAGCCCCAGCATTTT
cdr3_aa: CASSYSAARGQPQHF

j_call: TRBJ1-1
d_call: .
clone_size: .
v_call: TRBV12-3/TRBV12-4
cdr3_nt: TGTGCCAGCCGAGTTATGGACACTGAAGCTTTCTTT
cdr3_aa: CASRVMDTEAFF

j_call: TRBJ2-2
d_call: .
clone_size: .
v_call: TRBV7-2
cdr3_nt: TGTGCCAGCAGCCAAGGAGTCCCCGGGGAGCTGTTTTTT
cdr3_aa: CASSQGVPGELFF

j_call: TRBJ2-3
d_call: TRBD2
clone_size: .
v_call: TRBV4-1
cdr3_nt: TGCGCCAGCAGCCAAGCTGTCCCTAAAGCGGGGAACACAGATACGCAGTATTTT
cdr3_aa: CASSQAVPKAGNTDTQYF

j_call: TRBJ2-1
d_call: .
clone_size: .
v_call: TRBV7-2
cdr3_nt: TGTGCCAGCAGCGCCAGACTCACGGCCTATGAGCAGTTCTTC
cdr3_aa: CASSARLTAYEQFF

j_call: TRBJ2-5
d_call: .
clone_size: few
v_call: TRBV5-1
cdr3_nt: TGCGCCAGCAGCTTGGTACAGGGTTTGGGGGAGACCCAGTACTTC
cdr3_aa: CASSLVQGLGETQYF

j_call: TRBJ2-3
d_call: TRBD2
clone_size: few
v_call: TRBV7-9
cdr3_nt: TGTGCCAGCAGCTTATCTAGCGGGGAGACAGATACGCAGTATTTT
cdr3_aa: CASSLSSGETDTQYF

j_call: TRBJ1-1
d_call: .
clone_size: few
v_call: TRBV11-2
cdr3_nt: TGTGCCAGCAGCTTTCCTGGGAACACTGAAGCTTTCTTT
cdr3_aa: CASSFPGNTEAFF

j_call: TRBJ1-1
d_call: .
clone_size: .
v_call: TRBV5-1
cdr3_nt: TGCGCCAGCAGCTTTGCGGGGATGACCGAAGCTTTCTTT
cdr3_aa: CASSFAGMTEAFF

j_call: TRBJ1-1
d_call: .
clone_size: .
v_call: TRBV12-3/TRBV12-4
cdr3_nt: TGTGCCAGCAAGGTCCGCCAGAACACTGAAGCTTTCTTT
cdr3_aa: CASKVRQNTEAFF

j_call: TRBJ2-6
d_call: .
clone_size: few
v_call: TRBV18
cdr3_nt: TGTGCCAGCTCACCCCGCGACGCCAACGTCCTGACTTTC
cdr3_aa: CASSPRDANVLTF

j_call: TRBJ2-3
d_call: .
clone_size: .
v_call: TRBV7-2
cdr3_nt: TGTGCCAGCAGCTTAGGGGGGCCTGGCACAGATACGCAGTATTTT
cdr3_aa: CASSLGGPGTDTQYF

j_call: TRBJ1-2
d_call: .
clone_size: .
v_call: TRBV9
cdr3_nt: TGTGCCAGCAGCGTACGCACGGATCCCATGGGCTACACCTTC
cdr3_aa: CASSVRTDPMGYTF

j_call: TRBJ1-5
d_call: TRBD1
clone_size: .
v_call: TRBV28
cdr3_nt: TGTGCCAGCAGTTTAATGACAGGGGGTGGTCAGCCCCAGCATTTT
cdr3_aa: CASSLMTGGGQPQHF

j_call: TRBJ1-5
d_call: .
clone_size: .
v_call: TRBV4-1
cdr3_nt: TGCGCCAGCAGCCCTAGACAGCTCACCGGTGGAAATCAGCCCCAGCATTTT
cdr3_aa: CASSPRQLTGGNQPQHF

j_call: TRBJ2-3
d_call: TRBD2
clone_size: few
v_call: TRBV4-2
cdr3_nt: TGTGCCAGCAGCCCCCGATCTAGCGGGGATAGCACAGATACGCAGTATTTT
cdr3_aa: CASSPRSSGDSTDTQYF

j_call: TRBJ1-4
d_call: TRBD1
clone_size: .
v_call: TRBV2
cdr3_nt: TGTGCCAAGGGACAGATTGGAGAAAAACTGTTTTTT
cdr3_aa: CAKGQIGEKLFF

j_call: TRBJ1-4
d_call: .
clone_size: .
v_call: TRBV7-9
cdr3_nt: TGTGCCAGCAGCTTCGCAGGGGTGAATGAAAAACTGTTTTTT
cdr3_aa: CASSFAGVNEKLFF

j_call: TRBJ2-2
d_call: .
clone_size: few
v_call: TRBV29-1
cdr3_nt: TGCAGCGTTGAGCAGGGGTCGGCCACCGGGGAGCTGTTTTTT
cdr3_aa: CSVEQGSATGELFF

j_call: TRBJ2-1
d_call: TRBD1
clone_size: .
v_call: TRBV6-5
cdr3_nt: TGTGCCAGCAGAACGACAGGGGGCTACAACAATGAGCAGTTCTTC
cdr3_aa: CASRTTGGYNNEQFF

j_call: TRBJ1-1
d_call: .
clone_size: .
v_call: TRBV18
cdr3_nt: TGTGCCAGCTCACCGGTCACTCTGAACACTGAAGCTTTCTTT
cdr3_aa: CASSPVTLNTEAFF

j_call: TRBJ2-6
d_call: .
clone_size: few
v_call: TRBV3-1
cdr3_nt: TGTGCCAGCAGCCAAGTCGTCAGCTCTGGGGCCAACGTCCTGACTTTC
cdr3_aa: CASSQVVSSGANVLTF

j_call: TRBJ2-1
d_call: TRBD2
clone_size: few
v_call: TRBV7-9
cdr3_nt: TGTGCCAGCAGCTTCGTGAGCGGGGGAGTCTTCAATGAGCAGTTCTTC
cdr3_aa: CASSFVSGGVFNEQFF

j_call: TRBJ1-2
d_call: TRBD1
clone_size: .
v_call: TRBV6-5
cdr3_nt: TGTGCCAGCAGTTACGCCGAGGGCAGGGGGAGGTATGGCTACACCTTC
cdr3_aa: CASSYAEGRGRYGYTF

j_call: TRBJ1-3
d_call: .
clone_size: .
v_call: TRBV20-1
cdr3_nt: TGCAGTGCGTCGGTCAGGGGAACAGGAAACACCATATATTTT
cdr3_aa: CSASVRGTGNTIYF

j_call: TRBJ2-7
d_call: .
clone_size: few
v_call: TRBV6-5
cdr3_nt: TGTGCCAGCAGTCCCCTAGGAGGCCCCTACGAGCAGTACTTC
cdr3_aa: CASSPLGGPYEQYF

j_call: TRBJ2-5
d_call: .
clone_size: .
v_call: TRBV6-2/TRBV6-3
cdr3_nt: TGTGCCAGTCGTATGGCGGGGAACCAAGAGACCCAGTACTTC
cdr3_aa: CASRMAGNQETQYF

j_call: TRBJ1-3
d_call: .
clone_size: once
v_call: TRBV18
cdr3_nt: TGTGCCAGCTCACCGCGACCCAACTACTCTGGAAACACCATATATTTT
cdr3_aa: CASSPRPNYSGNTIYF

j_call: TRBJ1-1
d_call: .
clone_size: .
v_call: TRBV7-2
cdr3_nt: TGTGCCAGCAGCTTATCCCGGGCCACTGAAGCTTTCTTT
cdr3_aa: CASSLSRATEAFF

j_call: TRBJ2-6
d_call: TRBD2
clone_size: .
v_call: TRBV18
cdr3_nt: TGTGCCAGCCAACCCCGCGGGGGGTCTTGGACTACTTCGTCTGGGGCCAACGTCCTGACTTTC
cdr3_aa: CASQPRGGSWTTSSGANVLTF

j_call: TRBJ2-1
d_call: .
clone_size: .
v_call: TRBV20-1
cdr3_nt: TGCAGTGCTACCGGTCTACTCTCCAATGAGCAGTTCTTC
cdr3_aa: CSATGLLSNEQFF

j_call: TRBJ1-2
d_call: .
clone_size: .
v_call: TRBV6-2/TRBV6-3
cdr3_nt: TGTGCCAGCAGTTACTCGAAAATGACTGGCTACACCTTC
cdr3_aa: CASSYSKMTGYTF

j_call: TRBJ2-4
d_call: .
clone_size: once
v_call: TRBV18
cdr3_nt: TGTGCCAGCTCTCTGGGGAACAGTCAGTACTTC
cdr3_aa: CASSLGNSQYF

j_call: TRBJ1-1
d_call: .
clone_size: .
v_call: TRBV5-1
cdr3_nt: TGCGCCAGCAGCTTGGGGAGGCCAGAAGAAGCTTTCTTT
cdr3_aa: CASSLGRPEEAFF

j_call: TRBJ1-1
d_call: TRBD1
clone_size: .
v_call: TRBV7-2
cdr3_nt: TGTGCCAGCAGCCTTCGGGACAGGGGTATGCTTGAAGCTTTCTTT
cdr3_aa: CASSLRDRGMLEAFF

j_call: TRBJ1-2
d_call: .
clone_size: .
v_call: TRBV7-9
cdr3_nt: TGTGCCAGCAGTTCCAGGGGCCCCTATGGCTACACCTTC
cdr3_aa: CASSSRGPYGYTF

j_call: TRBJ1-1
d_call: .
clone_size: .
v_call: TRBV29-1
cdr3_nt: TGCAGCGTGAGAGTTGGGGCTGAAGCTTTCTTT
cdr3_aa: CSVRVGAEAFF

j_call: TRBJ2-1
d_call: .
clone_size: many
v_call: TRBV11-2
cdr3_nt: TGTGCCAGCAGCTTAGGTCGGGTCCCCTACAATGAGCAGTTCTTC
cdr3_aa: CASSLGRVPYNEQFF

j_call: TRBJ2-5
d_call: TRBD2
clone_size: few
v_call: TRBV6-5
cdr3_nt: TGTGCCAGCAGTTTAGCGGGGGGGAGAAACCAAGAGACCCAGTACTTC
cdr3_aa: CASSLAGGRNQETQYF

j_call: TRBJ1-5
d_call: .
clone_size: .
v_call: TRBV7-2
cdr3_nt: TGTGCCAGCAGCCCCAGGGTTGGCAATCAGCCCCAGCATTTT
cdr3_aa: CASSPRVGNQPQHF

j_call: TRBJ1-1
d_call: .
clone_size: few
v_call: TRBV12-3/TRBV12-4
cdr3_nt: TGTGCCAGCAGCGAAAGATTCAGTTACGACAGAGCCGTGACTTTCTTT
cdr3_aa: CASSERFSYDRAVTFF

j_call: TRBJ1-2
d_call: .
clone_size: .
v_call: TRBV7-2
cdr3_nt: TGTGCCAGCACCTCGAGTCGCGGCTCCCCTTGGGGCTACACCTTC
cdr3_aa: CASTSSRGSPWGYTF

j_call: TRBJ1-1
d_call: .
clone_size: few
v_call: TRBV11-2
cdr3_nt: TGTGCCAGCAGCTTAGGGGAGGGAATGGGAAAAACTGAAGCTTTCTTT
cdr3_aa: CASSLGEGMGKTEAFF

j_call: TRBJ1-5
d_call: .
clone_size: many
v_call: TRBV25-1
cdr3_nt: TGTGCCAGCAGTGAATCACCCCCAACCCCCCCAGGGAGCAATCAGCCCCAGCATTTT
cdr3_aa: CASSESPPTPPGSNQPQHF

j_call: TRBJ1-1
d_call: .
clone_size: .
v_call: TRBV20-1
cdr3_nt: TGCAGTGCTAGAGAGGGAGCGAACACTGAAGCTTTCTTT
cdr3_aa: CSAREGANTEAFF

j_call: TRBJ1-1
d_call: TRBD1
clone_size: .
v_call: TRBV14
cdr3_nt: TGTGCCAGCAGCCCGGGACAGGGGCACATGAACACTGAAGCTTTCTTT
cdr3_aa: CASSPGQGHMNTEAFF

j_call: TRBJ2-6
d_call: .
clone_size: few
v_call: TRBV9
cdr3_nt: TGTGCCAGCAGCGGATCACCTTGGATCTCTGGGGCCAACGTCCTGACTTTC
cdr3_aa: CASSGSPWISGANVLTF

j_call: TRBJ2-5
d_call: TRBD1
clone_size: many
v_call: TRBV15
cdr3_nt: TGTGCCACCAGCACTGACAGGGAGTCAGAAGAGACCCAGTACTTC
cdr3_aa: CATSTDRESEETQYF

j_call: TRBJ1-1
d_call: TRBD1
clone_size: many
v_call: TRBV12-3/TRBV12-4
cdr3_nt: TGTGCCAGCAGTTTCAGGGGGCGGGGTCTTGTGAACACTGAAGCTTTCTTT
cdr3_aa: CASSFRGRGLVNTEAFF

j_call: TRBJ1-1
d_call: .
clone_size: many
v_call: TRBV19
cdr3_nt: TGTGCCAGTAGTATGCTCCTGGACGGGGAAGCTTTCTTT
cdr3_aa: CASSMLLDGEAFF

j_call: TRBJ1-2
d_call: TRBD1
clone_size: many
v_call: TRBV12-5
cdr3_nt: TGTGCTAGCCGGCAACGGGGCAGGGGGACTAACTATGGCTACACCTTC
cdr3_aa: CASRQRGRGTNYGYTF

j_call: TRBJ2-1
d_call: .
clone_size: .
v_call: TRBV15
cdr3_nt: TGTGCCACCAGCAGAGGTGAGGGAGCCTGGATCAATGAGCAGTTCTTC
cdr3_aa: CATSRGEGAWINEQFF

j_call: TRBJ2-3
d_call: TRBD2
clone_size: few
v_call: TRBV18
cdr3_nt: TGTGCCAGCTCACCAGTAGCGGGGAACACAGATACGCAGTATTTT
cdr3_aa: CASSPVAGNTDTQYF

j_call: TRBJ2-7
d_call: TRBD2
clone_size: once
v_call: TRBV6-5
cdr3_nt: TGTGCCAGCAGTCGATCGGGACTAGCGGGGGGGTTCTACGAGCAGTACTTC
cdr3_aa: CASSRSGLAGGFYEQYF

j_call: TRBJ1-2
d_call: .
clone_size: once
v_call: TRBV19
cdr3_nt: TGTGCCAGTTCTAGGGACACCTTTAACTATGGCTACACCTTC
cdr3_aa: CASSRDTFNYGYTF

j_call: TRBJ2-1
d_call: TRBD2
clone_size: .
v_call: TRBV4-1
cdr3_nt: TGCGCCAGAAGCCAAGGGGTACAGCGGGGCCAGTTCTTC
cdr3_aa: CARSQGVQRGQFF

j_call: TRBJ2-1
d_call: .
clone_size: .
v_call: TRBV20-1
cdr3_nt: TGCAGCCCTTCCTACAATGAGCAGTTCTTC
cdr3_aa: CSPSYNEQFF

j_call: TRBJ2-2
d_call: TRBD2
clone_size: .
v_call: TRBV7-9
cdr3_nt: TGTGCCAGCAACCCTAGCGGGGCGAACACCGGGGAGCTGTTTTTT
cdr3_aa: CASNPSGANTGELFF

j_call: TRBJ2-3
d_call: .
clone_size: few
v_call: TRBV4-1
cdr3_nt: TGCGCCAGCAGCCAAGATTCCAGGGGCTTGGGAGATACGCAGTATTTT
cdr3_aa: CASSQDSRGLGDTQYF